This TCR beta chain comes out of a study of long-term antiretroviral therapy in people with HIV. Germline assignment: CDR1 SGHVT and CDR2 SQSDAQ. CDR3 length equals 10 residues. The germline V and J ends were trimmed by 3 bases and 3 bases, with 0 bases remaining between them. The assay used was immunoSEQ (version v3.0), run at survey level. Sequencing of each sample targeted 40,000-50,000 T-cell genomes. Repertoires were generated with immunoSEQ multiplex PCR, while TCRdb's copy carries only in-frame clones and drops some. The profile shows 25,000 to 30,000 clones, roughly 84% of them singletons. V and J are TRBV7-4 and TRBJ2-7; D is uncertain. This receptor was taken from a man between 18 and 35 years old with HIV. Source: unsorted PBMCs, taken 0.4 years after starting antiretroviral therapy. The CDR3 bases are TGTGCCAGCAGCTTCTACGAGCAGTACTTC. It specifies CASSFYEQYF.